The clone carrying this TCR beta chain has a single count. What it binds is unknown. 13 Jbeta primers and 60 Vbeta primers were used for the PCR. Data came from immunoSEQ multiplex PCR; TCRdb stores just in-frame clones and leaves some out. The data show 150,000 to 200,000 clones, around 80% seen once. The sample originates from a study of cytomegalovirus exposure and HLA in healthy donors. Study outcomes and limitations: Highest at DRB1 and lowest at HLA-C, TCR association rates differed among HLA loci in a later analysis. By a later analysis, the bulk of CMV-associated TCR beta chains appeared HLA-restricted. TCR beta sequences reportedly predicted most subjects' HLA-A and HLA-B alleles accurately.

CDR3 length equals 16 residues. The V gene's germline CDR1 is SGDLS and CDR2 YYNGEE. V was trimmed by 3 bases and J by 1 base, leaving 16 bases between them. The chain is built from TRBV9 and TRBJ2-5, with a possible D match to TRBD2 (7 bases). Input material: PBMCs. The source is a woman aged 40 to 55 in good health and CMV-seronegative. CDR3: CASSARGGGAQETQYF. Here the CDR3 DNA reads TGTGCCAGCAGCGCCAGGGGTGGGGGGGCCCAAGAGACCCAGTACTTC.